This is a list of T cell receptor beta chains from one sample in a study of T cell repertoires in cytomegalovirus infection. TCRdb re-analysed the reads in MiXCR, keeping a single row per CDR3 protein. The repertoire has some 270,000 distinct CDR3 sequences, 22% of them found once; the top ten carry approximately 19%. Their recognized antigens are unknown. Specimen: cultured PBMCs, collected from culture after CMV antigen stimulation. The receptors stem from a human donor in good health (CMV status not recorded). Some clones in this sample may be carry-over from other donors' samples. Both conserved end residues are part of each CDR3. Size values are once, few and many counts, or a class for expanded clones, and some rows have none.

clone_size j_call v_call cdr3_aa
many TRBJ2-6 TRBV7-8 CASSYSSSGANVLTF
. TRBJ2-1 TRBV7-8 CASSMKGQDEQFF
. TRBJ2-1 TRBV6-8 CASRAAYSYNEQFF
many TRBJ2-4 TRBV7-2 CASSRSNRNIQYF
few TRBJ1-1 TRBV18 CASSPTLGRNTEAFF
once TRBJ2-7 TRBV7-6 CASSFAAGTYEQYF
few TRBJ2-1 TRBV7-9 CASSSDYTEQFF
. TRBJ1-1 TRBV12-3/TRBV12-4 CASSPHGDTEAFF
many TRBJ2-4 TRBV7-8 CASSFFSQDLAKNIQYF
. TRBJ2-2 TRBV7-8 CASSLGSSGGELFF
many TRBJ2-2 TRBV7-6 CASSSGLAGTGELFF
. TRBJ2-3 TRBV7-2 CASSLRPGGIDTQYF
many TRBJ2-5 TRBV28 CASSSPRETQYF
many TRBJ1-1 TRBV7-2 CASSLVDGGLTEAFF